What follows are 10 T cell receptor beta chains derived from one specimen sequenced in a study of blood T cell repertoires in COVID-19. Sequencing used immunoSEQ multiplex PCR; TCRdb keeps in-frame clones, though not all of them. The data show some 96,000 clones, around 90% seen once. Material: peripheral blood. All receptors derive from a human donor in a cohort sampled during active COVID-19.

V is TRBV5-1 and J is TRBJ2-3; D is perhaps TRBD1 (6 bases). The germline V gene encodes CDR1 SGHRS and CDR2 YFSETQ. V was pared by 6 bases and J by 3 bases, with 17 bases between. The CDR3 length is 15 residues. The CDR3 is CASNGIGGQTDTQYF. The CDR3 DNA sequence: TGCGCCAGCAATGGGATCGGAGGACAGACAGATACGCAGTATTTT.

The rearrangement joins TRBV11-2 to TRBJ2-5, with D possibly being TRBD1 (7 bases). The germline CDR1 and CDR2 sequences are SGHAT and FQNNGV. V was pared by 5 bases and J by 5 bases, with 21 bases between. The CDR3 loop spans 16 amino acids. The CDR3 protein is CASSRTIGGREETQYF. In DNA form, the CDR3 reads TGTGCCAGCAGCCGTACGATAGGGGGCCGGGAGGAGACCCAGTACTTC.

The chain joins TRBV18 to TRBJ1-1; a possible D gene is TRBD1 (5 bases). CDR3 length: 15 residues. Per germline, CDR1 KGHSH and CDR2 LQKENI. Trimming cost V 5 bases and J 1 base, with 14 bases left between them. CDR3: CASSSDRLTNTEAFF. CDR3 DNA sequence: TGTGCCAGCTCATCTGACAGATTGACGAACACTGAAGCTTTCTTT.

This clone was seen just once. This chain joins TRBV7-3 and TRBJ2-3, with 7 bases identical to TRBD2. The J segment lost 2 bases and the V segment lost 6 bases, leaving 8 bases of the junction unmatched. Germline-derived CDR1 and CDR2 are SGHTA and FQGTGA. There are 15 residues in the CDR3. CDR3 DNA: TGTGCCAGCAGTTCCGGGAGCGGGATCACAGATACGCAGTATTTT. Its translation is CASSSGSGITDTQYF.

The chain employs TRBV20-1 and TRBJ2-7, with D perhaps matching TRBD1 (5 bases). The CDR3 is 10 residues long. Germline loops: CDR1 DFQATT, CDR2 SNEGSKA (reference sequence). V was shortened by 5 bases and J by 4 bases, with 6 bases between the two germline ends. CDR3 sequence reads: CSADRYEQYF. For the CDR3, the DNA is TGCAGTGCTGACAGATACGAGCAGTACTTC.

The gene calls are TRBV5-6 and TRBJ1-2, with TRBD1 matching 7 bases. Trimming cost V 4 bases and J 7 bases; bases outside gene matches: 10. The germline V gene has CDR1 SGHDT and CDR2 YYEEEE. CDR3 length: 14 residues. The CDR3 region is CASSPVKGAGGYTF. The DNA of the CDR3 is TGTGCCAGCAGCCCCGTCAAGGGGGCCGGTGGCTACACCTTC.

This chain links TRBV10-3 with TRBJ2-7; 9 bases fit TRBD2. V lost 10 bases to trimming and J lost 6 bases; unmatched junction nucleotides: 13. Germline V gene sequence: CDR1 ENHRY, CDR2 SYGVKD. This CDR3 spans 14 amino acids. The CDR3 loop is CATSLAGDSVEQYF. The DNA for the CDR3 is TGTGCCACATCATTAGCGGGAGATTCGGTCGAGCAGTACTTC.

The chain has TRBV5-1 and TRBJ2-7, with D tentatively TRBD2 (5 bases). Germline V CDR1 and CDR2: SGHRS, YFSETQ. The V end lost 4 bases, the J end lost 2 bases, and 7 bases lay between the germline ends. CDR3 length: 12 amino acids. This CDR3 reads CASSPGAYEQYF. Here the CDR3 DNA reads TGCGCCAGCAGCCCCGGGGCCTACGAGCAGTACTTC.

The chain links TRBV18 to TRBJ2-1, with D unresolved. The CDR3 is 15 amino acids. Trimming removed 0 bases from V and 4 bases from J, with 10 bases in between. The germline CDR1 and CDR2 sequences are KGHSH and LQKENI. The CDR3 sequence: CASSPPRLDYNEQFF. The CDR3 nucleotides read TGTGCCAGCTCACCACCCCGGCTAGATTACAATGAGCAGTTCTTC. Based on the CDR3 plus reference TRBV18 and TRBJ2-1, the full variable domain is NAGVMQNPRHLVRRRGQEARLRCSPMKGHSHVYWYRQLPEEGLKFMVYLQKENIIDESGMPKERFSAEFPKEGPSILRIQQVVRGDSAAYFCASSPPRLDYNEQFFGPGTRLTVL.

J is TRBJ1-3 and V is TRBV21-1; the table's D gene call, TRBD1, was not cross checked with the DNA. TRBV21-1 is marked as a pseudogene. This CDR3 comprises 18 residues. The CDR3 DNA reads TGTGCCAGCAGCCGAACGGACAGAAATCCTAAATCTGGAAACACCATATATTTT. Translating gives CASSRTDRNPKSGNTIYF.